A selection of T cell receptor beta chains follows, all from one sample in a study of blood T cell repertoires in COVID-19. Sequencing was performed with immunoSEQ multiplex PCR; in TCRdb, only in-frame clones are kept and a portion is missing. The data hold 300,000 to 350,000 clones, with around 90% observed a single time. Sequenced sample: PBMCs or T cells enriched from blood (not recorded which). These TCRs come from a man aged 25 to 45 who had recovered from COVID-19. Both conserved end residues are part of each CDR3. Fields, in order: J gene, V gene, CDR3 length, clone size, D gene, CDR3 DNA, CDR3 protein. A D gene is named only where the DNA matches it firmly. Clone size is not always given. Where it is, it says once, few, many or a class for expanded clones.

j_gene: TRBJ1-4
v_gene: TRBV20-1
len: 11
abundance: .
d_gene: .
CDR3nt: TGCAGTGCTAGGAGAAGAGAAAAACTGTTTTTT
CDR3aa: CSARRREKLFF

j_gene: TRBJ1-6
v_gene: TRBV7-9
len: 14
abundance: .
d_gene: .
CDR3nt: TGTGCCAGCAGCCCCGGGGCAGGGGTCTCACCCCTCCACTTT
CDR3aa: CASSPGAGVSPLHF

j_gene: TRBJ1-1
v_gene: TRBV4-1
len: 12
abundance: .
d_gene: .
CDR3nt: TGCGCCAGCAGTCAAGCTGCACGGGAAGCTTTCTTT
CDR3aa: CASSQAAREAFF

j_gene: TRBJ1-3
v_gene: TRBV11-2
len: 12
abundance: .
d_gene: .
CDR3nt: TGTGCCAGCAGCTTTTCGGGAAACACCATATATTTT
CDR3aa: CASSFSGNTIYF

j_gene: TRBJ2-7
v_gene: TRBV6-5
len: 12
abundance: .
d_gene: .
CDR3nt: TGTGCCAGCAGCCCAAGACAGGACGAGCAGTACTTC
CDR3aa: CASSPRQDEQYF

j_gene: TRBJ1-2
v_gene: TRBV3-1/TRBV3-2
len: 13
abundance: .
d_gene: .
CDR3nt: TGTGCCAGCAGCCAAGCGGGGGGAGGTGGCTACACCTTC
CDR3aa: CASSQAGGGGYTF

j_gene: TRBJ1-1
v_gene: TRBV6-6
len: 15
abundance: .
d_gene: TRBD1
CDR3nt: TGTGCCAGCAGTCCCGGGACAGGGGCAGCAACTGAAGCTTTCTTT
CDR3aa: CASSPGTGAATEAFF

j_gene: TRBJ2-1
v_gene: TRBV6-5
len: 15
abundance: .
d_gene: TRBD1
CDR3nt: TGTGCCAGCAGAGTCGGACAGGGGGCATTCAATGAGCAGTTCTTC
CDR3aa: CASRVGQGAFNEQFF

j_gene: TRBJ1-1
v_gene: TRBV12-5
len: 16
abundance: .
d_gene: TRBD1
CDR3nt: TGTGCTAGTGCCTGGGGGACAGGGGGCTCAGGCACTGAAGCTTTCTTT
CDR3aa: CASAWGTGGSGTEAFF

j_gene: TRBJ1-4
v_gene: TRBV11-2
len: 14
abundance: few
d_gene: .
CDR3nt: TGTGCCAGCAGCTTATCAGGGTCTAATGAAAAACTGTTTTTT
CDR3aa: CASSLSGSNEKLFF

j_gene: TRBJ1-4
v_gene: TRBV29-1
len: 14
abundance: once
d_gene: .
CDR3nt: TGCAGCGTTGGAGGGAGAGGGATGGGGGAAAAACTGTTTTTT
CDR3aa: CSVGGRGMGEKLFF

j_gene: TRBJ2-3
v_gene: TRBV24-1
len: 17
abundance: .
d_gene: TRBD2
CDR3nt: TGTGCCACCAGTGATCCGGGGACTAGCGGGGGAGCAGATACGCAGTATTTT
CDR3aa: CATSDPGTSGGADTQYF

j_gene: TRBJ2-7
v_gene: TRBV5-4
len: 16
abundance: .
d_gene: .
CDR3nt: TGTGCCAGCAGTCCCAGGGGCGGCCTGCGGGTCTACGAGCAGTACTTC
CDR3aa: CASSPRGGLRVYEQYF

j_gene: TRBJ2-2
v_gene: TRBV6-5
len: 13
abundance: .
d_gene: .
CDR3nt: TGTGCCAGCAGTTTATCTAGCGCCGGGGAGCTGTTTTTT
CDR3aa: CASSLSSAGELFF

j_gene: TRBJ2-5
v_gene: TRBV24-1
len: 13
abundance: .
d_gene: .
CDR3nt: TGTGCCACCTCCGACGTGGGGAGGGAGACCCAGTACTTC
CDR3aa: CATSDVGRETQYF

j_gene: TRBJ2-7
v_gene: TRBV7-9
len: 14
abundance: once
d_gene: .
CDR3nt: TGTGCCAGCAGCCCAACCCAGGGGTTTGCCGAGCAGTACTTC
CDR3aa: CASSPTQGFAEQYF

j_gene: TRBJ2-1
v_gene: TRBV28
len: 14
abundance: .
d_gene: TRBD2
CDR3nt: TGTGCCAGCAGACTGGGACTAGCGGGGAGTGAGCAGTTCTTC
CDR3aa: CASRLGLAGSEQFF

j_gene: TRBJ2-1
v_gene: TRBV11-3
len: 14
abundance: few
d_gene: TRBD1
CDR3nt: TGTGCCAGCAGCGCGGGACAGGTTTACAATGAGCAGTTCTTC
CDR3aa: CASSAGQVYNEQFF

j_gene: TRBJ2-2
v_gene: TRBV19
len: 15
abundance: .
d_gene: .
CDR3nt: TGTGCCAGTAGTATTGTCATGGGCCACACCGGGGAGCTGTTTTTT
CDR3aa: CASSIVMGHTGELFF

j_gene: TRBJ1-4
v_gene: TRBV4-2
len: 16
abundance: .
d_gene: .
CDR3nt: TGTGCCAGCAGCCAAGAACTGGGGGCTCTAAATGAAAAACTGTTTTTT
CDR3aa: CASSQELGALNEKLFF

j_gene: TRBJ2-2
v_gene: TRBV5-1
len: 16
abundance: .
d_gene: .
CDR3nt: TGCGCCAGCAGCTCTGACAGGCCGATGGCGGCCGGGGAGCTGTTTTTT
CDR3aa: CASSSDRPMAAGELFF

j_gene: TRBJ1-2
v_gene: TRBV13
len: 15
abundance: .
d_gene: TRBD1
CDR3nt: TGTGCCAGCAGCAAACGGGCCGGGACAGGGAATGGCTACACCTTC
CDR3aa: CASSKRAGTGNGYTF

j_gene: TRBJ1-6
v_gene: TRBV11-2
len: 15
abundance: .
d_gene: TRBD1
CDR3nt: TGTGCCAGCAGCTTAGTCAACAGGGGTGGGTCACCCCTCCACTTT
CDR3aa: CASSLVNRGGSPLHF

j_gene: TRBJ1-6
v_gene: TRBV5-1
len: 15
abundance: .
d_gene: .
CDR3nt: TGCGCCAGCAGCAGATGGACAGCGGGGGGTTCACCCCTCCACTTT
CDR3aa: CASSRWTAGGSPLHF

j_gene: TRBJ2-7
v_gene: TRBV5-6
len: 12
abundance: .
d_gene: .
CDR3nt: TGTGCCAGCAGCTTGGGGCAGTACGAGCAGTACTTC
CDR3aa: CASSLGQYEQYF

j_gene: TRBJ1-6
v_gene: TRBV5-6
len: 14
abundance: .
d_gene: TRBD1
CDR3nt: TGTGCCAGCAGCGACCGACAGGGCAGTTCACCCCTCCACTTT
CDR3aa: CASSDRQGSSPLHF

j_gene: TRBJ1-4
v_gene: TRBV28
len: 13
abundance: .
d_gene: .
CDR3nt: TGTGCCAGCACAGAGGGAACTAATGAAAAACTGTTTTTT
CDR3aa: CASTEGTNEKLFF

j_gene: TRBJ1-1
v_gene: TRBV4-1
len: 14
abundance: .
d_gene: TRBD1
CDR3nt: TGCGCCAGCAGCCTGGGACAGGGGATTACTGAAGCTTTCTTT
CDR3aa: CASSLGQGITEAFF

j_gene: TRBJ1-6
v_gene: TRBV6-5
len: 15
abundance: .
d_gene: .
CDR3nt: TGTGCCAGCAGCCCCCGGGAAGCCTATAATTCACCCCTCCACTTT
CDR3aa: CASSPREAYNSPLHF

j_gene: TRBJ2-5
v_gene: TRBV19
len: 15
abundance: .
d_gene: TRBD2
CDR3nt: TGTGCCAGTAGTATTGGGCTAGCGGGGGGAGAGACCCAGTACTTC
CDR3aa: CASSIGLAGGETQYF

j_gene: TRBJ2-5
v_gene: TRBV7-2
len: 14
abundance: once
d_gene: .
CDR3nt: TGTGCCAGCAGCTTAACGGCCCCGGGAGAGACCCAGTACTTC
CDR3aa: CASSLTAPGETQYF